The next 2 T cell receptor beta chains were all read from a single sample in a study of blood T cell repertoires in COVID-19. Data came from immunoSEQ multiplex PCR; TCRdb stores just in-frame clones and leaves some out. The data show over 200,000 clones, with roughly nine tenths seen just once and less than 14% held by the top ten. The specimen was PBMCs or T cells enriched from blood (not recorded which). These receptors all stem from a young man who had recovered from COVID-19.

The genes are TRBV18 and TRBJ1-2, with 7 bases lining up with TRBD1. Germline V gene data show CDR1 as KGHSH and CDR2 as LQKENI. The CDR3 is 16 residues long. The V and J ends lost 2 bases and 5 bases, in that order; junction bases with no gene match: 11. The CDR3 loop reads CASSPSRQGVKYGYTF. The CDR3 coding sequence is TGTGCCAGCTCACCATCCCGACAGGGTGTCAAGTATGGCTACACCTTC.

The chain links TRBV4-2 to TRBJ1-2, with 9 bases identical to TRBD1. The J segment lost 8 bases and the V segment lost 4 bases, leaving 11 bases of the junction unmatched. In germline, CDR1 is LGHNA, CDR2 YNFKEQ. The CDR3 spans 15 residues. Here the CDR3 DNA reads TGTGCCAGCAGCCCTGAGGGACAGGGATATAGGGGCTACACCTTC. Translation gives CASSPEGQGYRGYTF.